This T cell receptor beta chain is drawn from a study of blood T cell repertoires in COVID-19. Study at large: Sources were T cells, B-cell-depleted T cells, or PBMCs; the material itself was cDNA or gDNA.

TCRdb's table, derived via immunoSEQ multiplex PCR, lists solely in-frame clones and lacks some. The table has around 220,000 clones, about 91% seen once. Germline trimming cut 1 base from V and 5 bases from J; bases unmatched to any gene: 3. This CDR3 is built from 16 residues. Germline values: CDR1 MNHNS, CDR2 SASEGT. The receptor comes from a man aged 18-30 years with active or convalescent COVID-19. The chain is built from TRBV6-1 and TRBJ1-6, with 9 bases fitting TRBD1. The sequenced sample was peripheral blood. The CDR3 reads CASSEVQGANNSPLHF. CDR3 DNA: TGTGCCAGCAGTGAAGTACAGGGGGCAAATAATTCACCCCTCCACTTT.